Shown below are 4 T cell receptor beta chains from a single sample sequenced in a study of early T cells in non-severe SARS-CoV-2 infection. One entry per CDR3 protein results from TCRdb running MiXCR on the 5' RACE reads. The sample contains roughly 50,000 distinct CDR3 sequences, 7% to 9% of which appear only once. Sequencing was performed on whole blood. The source of these receptors is an adult who was a healthcare worker with PCR-confirmed SARS-CoV-2 infection or an uninfected control (not recorded which).

The chain couples TRBV6-6 to TRBJ2-7; no clear D. This CDR3 has 13 residues. Trimming took off 2 bases at V and 1 base at J, with 6 bases between the two ends. In germline, CDR1 is MNHNY, CDR2 SVGAGI (reference sequence). The CDR3 protein is CASSYPGSYEQYF. CDR3 DNA: TGTGCCAGCAGTTACCCCGGTTCCTACGAGCAGTACTTC.

There are a few counts of this clonotype. The genes are TRBV7-2 and TRBJ2-3; TRBD2 might be the D (5 bases). The CDR3 is made up of 14 amino acids. CDR1 is SGHTA and CDR2 is FQGNSA in the germline V gene. V lost 6 bases and J 3 bases, leaving 13 bases between the germline ends. The CDR3 region is CASSSDPITDTQYF. In DNA, the CDR3 is TGTGCCAGCAGTAGCGACCCTATAACAGATACGCAGTATTTT.

This clonotype was found many times. V and J are TRBV28 and TRBJ2-7, with 7 bases identical to TRBD1. This CDR3 region has 14 residues. Germline values: CDR1 MDHEN, CDR2 SYDVKM. With 2 bases clipped from V and 3 bases from J, the junction kept 4 bases outside the gene matches. The CDR3 loop reads CASSLRDSLYEQYF. CDR3 bases: TGTGCCAGCAGTTTACGGGACAGCCTCTACGAGCAGTACTTC.

This clonotype was recorded many times. This chain uses TRBV28 with TRBJ1-2; D is ambiguous. CDR3 size: 12 residues. The V end was cut by 2 bases, the J end by 8 bases, with 9 bases between. Germline CDR1 and CDR2: MDHEN and SYDVKM. The CDR3 loop reads CASSLLAGGYTF. The CDR3 DNA sequence: TGTGCCAGCAGTTTACTTGCGGGCGGCTACACCTTC.